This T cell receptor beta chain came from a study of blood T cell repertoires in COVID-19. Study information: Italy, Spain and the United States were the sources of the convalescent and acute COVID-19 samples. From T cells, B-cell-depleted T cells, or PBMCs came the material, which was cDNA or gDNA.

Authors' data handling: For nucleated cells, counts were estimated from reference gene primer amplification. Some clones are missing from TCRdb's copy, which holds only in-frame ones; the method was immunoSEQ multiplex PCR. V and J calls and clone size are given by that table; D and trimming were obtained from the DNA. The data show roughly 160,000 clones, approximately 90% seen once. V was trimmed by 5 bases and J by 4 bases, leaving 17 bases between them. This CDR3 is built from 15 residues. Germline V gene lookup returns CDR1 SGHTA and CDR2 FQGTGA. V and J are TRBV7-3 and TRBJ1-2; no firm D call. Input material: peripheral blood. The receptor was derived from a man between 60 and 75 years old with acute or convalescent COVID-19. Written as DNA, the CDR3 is TGTGCCAGCAGCCCAGAGGCCAAATGGCCCTATGGCTACACCTTC. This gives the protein CASSPEAKWPYGYTF.